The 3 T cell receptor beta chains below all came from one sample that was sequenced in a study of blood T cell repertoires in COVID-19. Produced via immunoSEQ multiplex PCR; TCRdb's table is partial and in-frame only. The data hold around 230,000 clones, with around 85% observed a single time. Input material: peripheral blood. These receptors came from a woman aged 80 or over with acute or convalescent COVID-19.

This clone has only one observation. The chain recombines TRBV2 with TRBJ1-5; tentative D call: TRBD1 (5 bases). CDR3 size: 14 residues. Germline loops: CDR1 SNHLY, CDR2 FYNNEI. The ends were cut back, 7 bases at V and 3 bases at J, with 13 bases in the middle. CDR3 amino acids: CASKGGGDNQPQHF. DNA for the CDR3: TGTGCCAGCAAGGGTGGGGGGGACAATCAGCCCCAGCATTTT.

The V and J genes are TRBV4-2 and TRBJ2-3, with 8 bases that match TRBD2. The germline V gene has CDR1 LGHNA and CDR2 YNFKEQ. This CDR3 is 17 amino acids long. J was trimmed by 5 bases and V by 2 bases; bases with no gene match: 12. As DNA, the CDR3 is TGTGCCAGCAGCCAAACCCAGAGACGAGCGGGGGTAGATACGCAGTATTTT. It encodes CASSQTQRRAGVDTQYF.

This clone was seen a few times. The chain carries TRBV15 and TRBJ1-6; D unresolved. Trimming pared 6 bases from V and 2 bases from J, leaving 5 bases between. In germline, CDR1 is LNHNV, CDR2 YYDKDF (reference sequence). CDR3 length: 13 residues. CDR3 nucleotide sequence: TGTGCCACCAGGAGCACCTATAATTCACCCCTCCACTTT. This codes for CATRSTYNSPLHF.